This TCR beta chain was documented in a study of kidney transplant recipient with SARS-CoV-2 infection. For this clonotype: A much larger clone lies one base from this, so it may be a read error.

TCRdb redid the calling of the reads with MiXCR, one entry per CDR3 protein. The sample holds 250,000 or so distinct CDR3 sequences, 29% seen once. The ends were cut back, 7 bases at V and 6 bases at J, with 16 bases in the middle. The germline V gene encodes CDR1 LGHDT and CDR2 YNNKEL (reference sequence). CDR3 length: 14 residues. The chain recombines TRBV3-1 with TRBJ1-5; no clear D. The TCR originated in a young adult male patient who had COVID-19 and was a kidney transplant recipient. A subset of T cells may come from the graft donor. The source was a blood sample, collected at baseline and on day 111 from a kidney transplant recipient. The CDR3: CASNFSGGSQPQHF. CDR3 sequence (DNA): TGTGCCAGCAACTTTTCAGGAGGAAGTCAGCCCCAGCATTTT.